The clone carrying this TCR beta chain was counted at least ten times. From RNA transcripts, TCR beta CDR3 regions were amplified. RT-PCR in the first round (using the HTBI primer set) targeted the TCR CDR3. Via MiXCR, TCRdb re-called the multiplex PCR reads, giving one row per CDR3 protein. The data contain about 620,000 distinct CDR3 sequences, roughly 15% of them seen just once; the ten biggest clones take up around 4%. The patients, who ranged from 18 to 65 in age, presented with newly diagnosed hyperthyroidism lasting under 2 months. Diagnosing involved the use of clinical symptoms, serum thyroxine and TRAb, thyroid ultrasound and orbital computed tomography. This entry belongs to a study of T cells in Graves' hyperthyroidism and ophthalmopathy. The CDR3 is 14 residues long. V was clipped by 4 bases and J by 2 bases, with 10 bases between them. The V gene's germline CDR1 is KGHDR and CDR2 SFDVKD.

The sample comprised blood. The rearrangement joins TRBV24-1 to TRBJ2-5; D may match TRBD1 or TRBD2 (5 bases each). The TCR was taken from a woman in her 30s with Graves' hyperthyroidism. CDR3 in amino acids: CATSDPGGQETQYF. For the CDR3, the DNA is TGTGCCACCAGTGACCCTGGGGGACAAGAGACCCAGTACTTC.